The clone carrying this TCR beta chain was counted only a few times. What it binds is not known. The germline gene is not matched at one end of the junction; a read error may be the cause. It was the library that attached unique molecular identifiers to individual cDNA molecules. A single record per CDR3 protein comes from TCRdb applying MiXCR to the RACE reads. The sample records roughly 120,000 distinct CDR3 sequences, 9% to 13% being singletons. This entry belongs to a study of human T cells and chemical hapten exposure. Findings of the study overall: TCRs exceeding a frequency of 1 in 1000 stayed unchanged under DPC sensitization. PT1 expanded TCR counts and patch test score correlated positively.

Germline loops: CDR1 MNHNS, CDR2 SASEGT. The CDR3 has 13 amino acids. Time point reported: patch test 1, 2 weeks after DPC sensitization. As for treatment: therapeutic diphenylcyclopropenone sensitization with weekly scalp DPC. The chain links TRBV6-1 to TRBJ2-3, with unresolved D. This receptor was obtained from a woman aged 45 to 65 with alopecia areata. Some clones in this sample may be carry-over from other donors' samples. Sequenced material: whole blood, taken in connection with sensitization to the hapten diphenylcyclopropenone (DPC). The CDR3 spells CASSEGFEDSQYF. CDR3 nucleotide sequence: TGTGCCAGCAGTGAAGGGTTCGAAGATTCGCAGTATTTT.